The rows below give T cell receptor beta chains drawn from one sample of a study of OX40 agonist ivuxolimab in advanced cancers. This table comes from immunoSEQ multiplex PCR, and its TCRdb copy is limited to in-frame clones, with some not included. The repertoire holds 55,000 to 95,000 clones, with around nine tenths as singletons. Sequenced here: CD4+ or CD8+ T cells sorted from blood, sampled in a trial of the OX40 agonist ivuxolimab. The receptors come from an adult with an advanced solid tumor such as melanoma, head and neck, liver or kidney cancer. Each CDR3 is given with its conserved first and last residue. The order of the fields is clone size, J gene, CDR3 length, D gene, V gene, CDR3 protein, CDR3 DNA. D genes are given only for firm matches. Clone size, where shown, is once, few, many, or a class for clones that have expanded.

abundance: .
j_gene: TRBJ1-1
len: 16
d_gene: TRBD1
v_gene: TRBV5-5
CDR3aa: CASSLGGTGGNTEAFF
CDR3nt: TGTGCCAGCAGCTTGGGTGGGACAGGAGGGAACACTGAAGCTTTCTTT

abundance: once
j_gene: TRBJ1-1
len: 14
d_gene: .
v_gene: TRBV11-2
CDR3aa: CASSFGTSNTEAFF
CDR3nt: TGTGCCAGCAGCTTTGGGACAAGCAACACTGAAGCTTTCTTT

abundance: few
j_gene: TRBJ1-2
len: 14
d_gene: TRBD1
v_gene: TRBV10-3
CDR3aa: CAISDPRGPYGYTF
CDR3nt: TGTGCCATCAGTGATCCCAGGGGGCCCTATGGCTACACCTTC

abundance: .
j_gene: TRBJ1-4
len: 15
d_gene: .
v_gene: TRBV28
CDR3aa: CASSLEGLGNEKLFF
CDR3nt: TGTGCCAGCAGTTTGGAGGGGCTTGGAAATGAAAAACTGTTTTTT

abundance: .
j_gene: TRBJ1-5
len: 13
d_gene: .
v_gene: TRBV27
CDR3aa: CASSSAGDQPQHF
CDR3nt: TGTGCCAGCAGTTCGGCCGGGGATCAGCCCCAGCATTTT

abundance: .
j_gene: TRBJ1-2
len: 12
d_gene: .
v_gene: TRBV11-2
CDR3aa: CASSLGDYGYTF
CDR3nt: TGTGCCAGCAGCTTAGGAGACTATGGCTACACCTTC

abundance: once
j_gene: TRBJ2-5
len: 13
d_gene: .
v_gene: TRBV28
CDR3aa: CASSNFSGETQYF
CDR3nt: TGTGCCAGCAGCAACTTCTCCGGGGAGACCCAGTACTTC

abundance: medium-sized
j_gene: TRBJ1-2
len: 16
d_gene: TRBD1
v_gene: TRBV27
CDR3aa: CASSFKGQGANYGYTF
CDR3nt: TGTGCCAGCAGTTTTAAGGGACAGGGGGCTAACTATGGCTACACCTTC

abundance: .
j_gene: TRBJ2-5
len: 17
d_gene: TRBD2
v_gene: TRBV5-1
CDR3aa: CASSWAQTTSGEETQYF
CDR3nt: TGCGCCAGCAGCTGGGCCCAAACAACTAGCGGAGAAGAGACCCAGTACTTC

abundance: .
j_gene: TRBJ2-7
len: 13
d_gene: .
v_gene: TRBV29-1
CDR3aa: CSVSSASSYEQYF
CDR3nt: TGCAGCGTTTCATCAGCGAGCTCCTACGAGCAGTACTTC

abundance: .
j_gene: TRBJ1-4
len: 15
d_gene: .
v_gene: TRBV5-1
CDR3aa: CASSSGGVYNEKLFF
CDR3nt: TGCGCCAGCAGCTCTGGGGGGGTATATAATGAAAAACTGTTTTTT

abundance: .
j_gene: TRBJ2-5
len: 13
d_gene: TRBD1
v_gene: TRBV10-3
CDR3aa: CAIRRDSQETQYF
CDR3nt: TGTGCCATCAGACGGGACAGCCAAGAGACCCAGTACTTC

abundance: few
j_gene: TRBJ1-2
len: 13
d_gene: .
v_gene: TRBV6-1
CDR3aa: CATRGGGSYGYTF
CDR3nt: TGTGCCACCCGGGGCGGGGGCAGCTATGGCTACACCTTC

abundance: .
j_gene: TRBJ2-5
len: 12
d_gene: .
v_gene: TRBV28
CDR3aa: CASSFLGETQYF
CDR3nt: TGTGCCAGCAGTTTTCTGGGAGAGACCCAGTACTTC

abundance: .
j_gene: TRBJ1-6
len: 14
d_gene: .
v_gene: TRBV5-8
CDR3aa: CASSPGLNNSPLHF
CDR3nt: TGTGCCAGCAGTCCGGGACTGAATAATTCACCCCTCCACTTT

abundance: .
j_gene: TRBJ2-5
len: 14
d_gene: .
v_gene: TRBV5-4
CDR3aa: CASSLAGVQETQYF
CDR3nt: TGTGCCAGCAGCTTGGCGGGCGTCCAAGAGACCCAGTACTTC

abundance: .
j_gene: TRBJ1-2
len: 14
d_gene: TRBD1
v_gene: TRBV25-1
CDR3aa: CASSPQGGDYGYTF
CDR3nt: TGTGCCAGCAGTCCACAGGGGGGCGATTATGGCTACACCTTC

abundance: .
j_gene: TRBJ2-5
len: 15
d_gene: .
v_gene: TRBV5-1
CDR3aa: CASRASGYDGETQYF
CDR3nt: TGCGCCAGCCGAGCCTCCGGCTACGATGGGGAGACCCAGTACTTC

abundance: .
j_gene: TRBJ2-3
len: 12
d_gene: .
v_gene: TRBV29-1
CDR3aa: CSVESSTDTQYF
CDR3nt: TGCAGCGTTGAGTCAAGCACAGATACGCAGTATTTT

abundance: .
j_gene: TRBJ2-3
len: 15
d_gene: .
v_gene: TRBV5-1
CDR3aa: CASSNGQTSTDTQYF
CDR3nt: TGCGCCAGCAGCAACGGACAGACTAGCACAGATACGCAGTATTTT

abundance: .
j_gene: TRBJ2-3
len: 14
d_gene: .
v_gene: TRBV18
CDR3aa: CASSPNFATDTQYF
CDR3nt: TGTGCCAGCTCACCAAACTTCGCCACAGATACGCAGTATTTT

abundance: .
j_gene: TRBJ2-6
len: 16
d_gene: .
v_gene: TRBV8-2
CDR3aa: CGSTSEPQSRANVLTF
CDR3nt: TGTGGCAGTACATCTGAGCCACAAAGTCGGGCCAACGTCCTGACTTTC

abundance: .
j_gene: TRBJ1-1
len: 16
d_gene: TRBD1
v_gene: TRBV14
CDR3aa: CASSPSWTGGNTEAFF
CDR3nt: TGTGCCAGCAGCCCTTCATGGACAGGGGGGAACACTGAAGCTTTCTTT

abundance: .
j_gene: TRBJ2-3
len: 14
d_gene: .
v_gene: TRBV4-1
CDR3aa: CASSQAGETDTQYF
CDR3nt: TGCGCCAGCAGCCAAGCGGGAGAAACAGATACGCAGTATTTT

abundance: once
j_gene: TRBJ2-3
len: 13
d_gene: TRBD2
v_gene: TRBV28
CDR3aa: CASTGGSTDTQYF
CDR3nt: TGTGCCAGCACCGGGGGGAGCACAGATACGCAGTATTTT

abundance: .
j_gene: TRBJ1-1
len: 12
d_gene: .
v_gene: TRBV6-1
CDR3aa: CASSEGDRYAFF
CDR3nt: TGTGCCAGCAGTGAGGGTGACAGGTATGCTTTCTTT

abundance: .
j_gene: TRBJ1-2
len: 13
d_gene: TRBD1
v_gene: TRBV28
CDR3aa: CASSLGTGIGYTF
CDR3nt: TGTGCCAGCAGTTTAGGGACAGGGATCGGCTACACCTTC

abundance: .
j_gene: TRBJ2-7
len: 13
d_gene: .
v_gene: TRBV10-3
CDR3aa: CAITTGANYEQYF
CDR3nt: TGTGCCATCACAACGGGAGCCAACTACGAGCAGTACTTC

abundance: .
j_gene: TRBJ1-5
len: 15
d_gene: .
v_gene: TRBV6-1
CDR3aa: CASSEAHFSNQPQHF
CDR3nt: TGTGCCAGCAGTGAAGCGCATTTTAGCAATCAGCCCCAGCATTTT

abundance: .
j_gene: TRBJ1-1
len: 14
d_gene: TRBD1
v_gene: TRBV6-6
CDR3aa: CASSYAGGPTEAFF
CDR3nt: TGTGCCAGCAGTTACGCAGGGGGTCCCACTGAAGCTTTCTTT

abundance: .
j_gene: TRBJ1-2
len: 16
d_gene: TRBD1
v_gene: TRBV28
CDR3aa: CASSTLGQGINYGYTF
CDR3nt: TGTGCCAGCAGTACACTGGGACAGGGCATAAACTATGGCTACACCTTC